The rows below give T cell receptor beta chains drawn from one sample of a study of cytotoxic CD8 clonotypes in ibrutinib-treated CLL. Using immunoSEQ multiplex PCR, the repertoire was profiled, and TCRdb retains in-frame clones only, with some absent. Of 160,000 or so clones listed, nearly 90% are singletons. Sequenced here: PBMCs, sampled at disease progression, from a patient treated with ibrutinib. These receptors came from a human donor with chronic lymphocytic leukemia. Each CDR3 is given with its conserved first and last residue. A D gene is named only where the DNA matches it firmly. The size field is filled for only some rows; it gives once, few, many or a size class.

D gene	J gene	V gene	clone size	CDR3 protein	CDR3 DNA
.	TRBJ2-7	TRBV4-1	.	CASSQDIRSAKYLSYEQYF	TGCGCCAGCAGCCAAGATATAAGAAGCGCCAAATACCTCTCCTACGAGCAGTACTTC
.	TRBJ2-7	TRBV5-1	.	CASSFTPGDAYEQYF	TGCGCCAGCAGCTTTACCCCTGGCGACGCCTACGAGCAGTACTTC
TRBD2	TRBJ2-1	TRBV5-4	.	CASSSGSSGGADEQFF	TGTGCCAGCAGCTCGGGGTCTAGCGGAGGCGCCGATGAGCAGTTCTTC
.	TRBJ1-1	TRBV4-3	.	CASSQDYSPRSEAFF	TGCGCCAGCAGCCAAGATTACAGCCCTAGATCTGAAGCTTTCTTT
.	TRBJ1-1	TRBV2	.	CASSDPGNTEAFF	TGTGCCAGCAGTGACCCGGGGAACACTGAAGCTTTCTTT
.	TRBJ1-1	TRBV7-9	.	CASSTRTGGDAEAFF	TGTGCCAGCAGCACCAGGACGGGTGGGGACGCTGAAGCTTTCTTT
.	TRBJ1-5	TRBV6-5	.	CASSGTPNQPQHF	TGTGCCAGCAGCGGGACACCGAATCAGCCCCAGCATTTT
.	TRBJ2-1	TRBV5-6	once	CASSPGRSSYNEQFF	TGTGCCAGCAGTCCCGGACGGAGCTCCTACAATGAGCAGTTCTTC
.	TRBJ2-1	TRBV25-1	.	CASSAQGGQYNEQFF	TGTGCCAGCAGTGCCCAGGGGGGGCAGTACAATGAGCAGTTCTTC
TRBD2	TRBJ2-1	TRBV5-1	.	CASSGRGLDEQFF	TGCGCCAGCAGCGGGAGGGGACTCGATGAGCAGTTCTTC
.	TRBJ2-1	TRBV2	.	CASTGGVRGAYNEQFF	TGTGCCAGCACTGGCGGAGTTCGAGGGGCCTACAATGAGCAGTTCTTC
TRBD1	TRBJ2-7	TRBV2	.	CASRRDETGFYEQYF	TGTGCCAGCAGGAGGGATGAGACAGGGTTCTACGAGCAGTACTTC
TRBD1	TRBJ1-1	TRBV20-1	.	CSAWDRGAFF	TGCAGTGCCTGGGACAGGGGAGCTTTCTTT
.	TRBJ1-3	TRBV6-5	.	CASSYLGGSGNTIYF	TGTGCCAGCAGTTACTTGGGGGGCTCTGGAAACACCATATATTTT
.	TRBJ2-7	TRBV7-8	once	CASSLDSGNEQYF	TGTGCCAGCAGCTTAGATTCAGGGAACGAGCAGTACTTC
TRBD2	TRBJ2-2	TRBV5-1	.	CASSSGTSGSQGAGELFF	TGCGCCAGCAGCTCGGGGACTAGCGGGAGTCAGGGGGCCGGGGAGCTGTTTTTT
.	TRBJ2-7	TRBV27	.	CASSSILRDRAYEQYF	TGTGCCAGCAGTTCAATACTCCGGGACCGAGCCTACGAGCAGTACTTC
TRBD1	TRBJ2-1	TRBV6-5	.	CASRTTYRGWNEQFF	TGTGCCAGCAGGACGACGTACAGGGGTTGGAATGAGCAGTTCTTC
.	TRBJ1-4	TRBV7-8	.	CASSLDRLGTNEKLFF	TGTGCCAGCAGCTTAGACAGGTTGGGAACTAATGAAAAACTGTTTTTT
TRBD1	TRBJ1-2	TRBV7-2	.	CASSLGGQSYGYTF	TGTGCCAGCAGCCTGGGGGGACAGAGCTATGGCTACACCTTC
.	TRBJ2-5	TRBV19	.	CASSNHRVSVQETQYF	TGTGCCAGTAGTAACCACAGGGTTTCGGTGCAAGAGACCCAGTACTTC
TRBD1	TRBJ1-5	TRBV6-5	.	CASSPTGEDQPQHF	TGTGCCAGCAGCCCGACAGGGGAAGATCAGCCCCAGCATTTT
TRBD2	TRBJ2-7	TRBV5-1	.	CASSPRGGSGSREQYF	TGCGCCAGCAGCCCACGAGGTGGTAGCGGGAGCCGCGAGCAGTACTTC
.	TRBJ2-7	TRBV29-1	.	CSAAGGGEQYF	TGCAGCGCGGCCGGGGGTGGAGAGCAGTACTTC
.	TRBJ2-7	TRBV28	few	CASSPLTVGVGYEQYF	TGTGCCAGCAGTCCACTGACAGTGGGCGTGGGGTACGAGCAGTACTTC
.	TRBJ2-1	TRBV11-3	once	CASSLAAEQFF	TGTGCCAGCAGCTTGGCAGCCGAGCAGTTCTTC
.	TRBJ2-2	TRBV7-2	few	CASSVNPNTGELFF	TGTGCTAGCAGCGTTAACCCGAACACCGGGGAGCTGTTTTTT
TRBD1	TRBJ2-6	TRBV4-1	.	CASSHATPDRGSSGANVLTF	TGCGCCAGCAGCCACGCCACGCCGGACAGGGGGAGCTCTGGGGCCAACGTCCTGACTTTC
TRBD2	TRBJ2-1	TRBV5-1	.	CASSPRLAGEYYNEQFF	TGCGCCAGCAGCCCACGACTAGCGGGAGAATACTACAATGAGCAGTTCTTC
TRBD1	TRBJ1-2	TRBV30	.	CAWSVDRGLSYGYTF	TGTGCCTGGAGTGTAGACAGGGGTCTAAGCTATGGCTACACCTTC
.	TRBJ2-3	TRBV21-1	.	CASSPDNRPSGISTDTQYF	TGTGCCAGCAGCCCCGACAACAGGCCCAGCGGGATAAGCACAGATACGCAGTATTTT
.	TRBJ1-1	TRBV27	.	CASSSGVWDTEAFF	TGTGCCAGCAGTTCCGGAGTATGGGACACTGAAGCTTTCTTT
.	TRBJ2-1	TRBV7-3	.	CASNPSRDPGNEQFF	TGTGCCAGCAATCCAAGCCGGGACCCGGGCAATGAGCAGTTCTTC
.	TRBJ1-1	TRBV7-3	.	CASSSSSGNTEAFF	TGTGCCAGCAGCTCCTCGAGTGGGAACACTGAAGCTTTCTTT